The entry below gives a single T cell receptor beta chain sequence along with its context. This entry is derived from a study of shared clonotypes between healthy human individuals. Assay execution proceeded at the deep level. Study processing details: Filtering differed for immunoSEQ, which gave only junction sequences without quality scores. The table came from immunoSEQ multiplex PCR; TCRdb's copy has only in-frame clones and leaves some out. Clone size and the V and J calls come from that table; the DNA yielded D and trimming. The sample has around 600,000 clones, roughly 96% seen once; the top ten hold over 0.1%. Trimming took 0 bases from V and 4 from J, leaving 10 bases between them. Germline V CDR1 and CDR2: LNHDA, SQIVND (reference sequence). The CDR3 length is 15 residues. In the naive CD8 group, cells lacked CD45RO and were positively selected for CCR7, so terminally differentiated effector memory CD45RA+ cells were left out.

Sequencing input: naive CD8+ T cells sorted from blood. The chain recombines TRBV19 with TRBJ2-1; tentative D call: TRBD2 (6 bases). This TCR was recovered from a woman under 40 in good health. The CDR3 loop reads CASSIDRTTYNEQFF. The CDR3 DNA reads TGTGCCAGTAGTATAGATAGGACTACATACAATGAGCAGTTCTTC.